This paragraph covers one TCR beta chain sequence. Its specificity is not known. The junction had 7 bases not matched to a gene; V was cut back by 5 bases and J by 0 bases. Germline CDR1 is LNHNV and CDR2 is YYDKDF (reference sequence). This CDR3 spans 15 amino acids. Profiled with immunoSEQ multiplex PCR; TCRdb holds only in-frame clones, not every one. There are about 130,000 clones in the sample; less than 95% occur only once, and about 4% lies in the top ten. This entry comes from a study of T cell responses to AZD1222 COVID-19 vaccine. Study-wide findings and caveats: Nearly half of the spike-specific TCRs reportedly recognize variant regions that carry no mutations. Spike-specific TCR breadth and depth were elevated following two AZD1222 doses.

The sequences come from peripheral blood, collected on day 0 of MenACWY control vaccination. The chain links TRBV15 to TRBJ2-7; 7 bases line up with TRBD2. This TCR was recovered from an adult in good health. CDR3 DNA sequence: TGTGCCACCAGCTTCAGTAGCGGGTCCTCCTACGAGCAGTACTTC. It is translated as CATSFSSGSSYEQYF. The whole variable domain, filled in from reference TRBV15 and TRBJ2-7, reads DAMVIQNPRYQVTQFGKPVTLSCSQTLNHNVMYWYQQKSSQAPKLLFHYYDKDFNNEADTPDNFQSRRPNTSFCFLDIRSPGLGDTAMYLCATSFSSGSSYEQYFGPGTRLTVT.